Below, 29 T cell receptor beta chains from the same sample are listed, as sequenced in a study of shared clonotypes between healthy human individuals (dated by TCRdb to the early 2020s). Receptors were amplified or captured by the immunoSEQ multiplex PCR assay. Here the immuneACCESS table is served through TCRdb, limited to in-frame sequences with V and J called. Missing clones are a known gap in these copies; in checked studies unresolved V genes cover under half, and the rest lacks a known reason. For this sample the table gives approximately 2.1 million clones, of which approximately 93% were detected only once. The biggest ten clones account for about 0.41% of the sample. Sample: naive CD4+ T cells from PBMCs. This specimen's cell subset or site label, per the study, means: CD45RA+ positively selected. These receptors originate from a man aged 18 to 35 in good health. Some clones in this sample may be carry-over from other donors' samples.

The gene calls are TRBV5-6 and TRBJ1-4; D perhaps matches TRBD1 (5 bases). CDR3 size: 15 residues. Trimming took off 0 bases at V and 3 bases at J, with 9 bases between the two ends. Germline V gives CDR1 SGHDT, CDR2 YYEEEE. CDR3 DNA: TGTGCCAGCAGCTTGGGTGGGGCACCTAATGAAAAACTGTTTTTT. This gives the protein CASSLGGAPNEKLFF.

This rearrangement joins TRBV18 to TRBJ2-5; D ambiguous. CDR1 and CDR2 (germline): KGHSH, LQKENI. Trimming cost V 0 bases and J 7 bases, with 12 bases left between them. This CDR3 contains 14 residues. The CDR3 protein is CASSPPTTPGTQYF. CDR3 coding DNA: TGTGCCAGCTCACCACCGACAACCCCGGGGACCCAGTACTTC.

This chain connects TRBV2 to TRBJ2-1; 7 bases agree with TRBD2. Trimming at V came to 6 bases and at J to 6 bases, leaving 5 bases not matched to a gene. This CDR3 comprises 13 residues. Germline CDR1 SNHLY, CDR2 FYNNEI. CDR3 region: CASRLGRLNEQFF. In nucleotides, the CDR3 is TGTGCCAGCAGACTCGGGAGGCTCAATGAGCAGTTCTTC.

In nucleotides, the CDR3 is TGTGCCAGCAGGGAGTTCTACGAGCAGTACTTC. Translation: CASREFYEQYF. The chain combines TRBV2 with TRBJ2-7; D is undetermined. Trimming stripped 6 bases from V and 3 bases from J, with 6 bases between. Germline CDR1 and CDR2: SNHLY and FYNNEI. This CDR3 is 11 amino acids long.

The V and J genes are TRBV9 and TRBJ2-3, with D possibly matching TRBD2 (5 bases). Deletions cut 0 bases from V and 5 bases from J, with 13 bases between. CDR1 is SGDLS, CDR2 YYNGEE, per germline. The CDR3 loop spans 15 amino acids. The CDR3 sequence: CASSVAGGLRDTQYF. The CDR3 region has the DNA TGTGCCAGCAGCGTAGCAGGAGGTCTCAGAGATACGCAGTATTTT.

The chain joins TRBV5-1 to TRBJ2-1, with a weak D call TRBD1 (7 bases). The CDR3 length is 15 residues. Trimming left V 3 bases short and J 9 bases short, with 19 bases between. Germline V gene lookup returns CDR1 SGHRS and CDR2 YFSETQ. Written as DNA, the CDR3 is TGCGCCAGCAGCTCCTCAGGGGGGCCCCCCGGTGAGCAGTTCTTC. Protein: CASSSSGGPPGEQFF. The complete variable domain, with remaining parts taken from reference TRBV5-1 and TRBJ2-1, reads KAGVTQTPRYLIKTRGQQVTLSCSPISGHRSVSWYQQTPGQGLQFLFEYFSETQRNKGNFPGRFSGRQFSNSRSEMNVSTLELGDSALYLCASSSSGGPPGEQFFGPGTRLTVL.

The rearrangement joins TRBV4-2 to TRBJ1-4; D gene unclear. Germline V CDR1 and CDR2: LGHNA, YNFKEQ. The CDR3 loop spans 15 amino acids. Trimming took 7 bases from V and 3 from J, leaving 15 bases between them. The CDR3 sequence: CASKVGRGANEKLFF. The CDR3 bases are TGTGCCAGCAAAGTCGGCCGGGGTGCTAATGAAAAACTGTTTTTT.

This rearrangement joins TRBV27 to TRBJ2-7; 12 bases line up with TRBD1. Germline V gene data show CDR1 as MNHEY and CDR2 as SMNVEV (reference sequence). This CDR3 spans 15 amino acids. V lost 3 bases to trimming and J lost 2 bases; unmatched junction nucleotides: 2. CDR3 in DNA: TGTGCCAGCAGTTTCCGGGACAGGGGGCCCTACGAGCAGTACTTC. As protein: CASSFRDRGPYEQYF.

The chain employs TRBV6-1 and TRBJ1-1; D possibly corresponds to TRBD1 (5 bases). The germline CDR1 and CDR2 sequences are MNHNS and SASEGT. The V end was cut by 1 base, the J end by 3 bases, with 12 bases between. CDR3 length: 15 amino acids. The CDR3 DNA sequence: TGTGCCAGCAGTGAAGATCCAGGGCTGGACACTGAAGCTTTCTTT. This gives the protein CASSEDPGLDTEAFF.

This clone was counted between two and nine times. V and J are TRBV9 and TRBJ1-1; D is unclear. V lost 3 bases, J lost 1 base, and 7 bases lay in between. Germline values: CDR1 SGDLS, CDR2 YYNGEE. CDR3 length: 13 residues. CDR3 loop: CASSAAPNTEAFF. The CDR3 DNA reads TGTGCCAGCAGCGCCGCACCGAACACTGAAGCTTTCTTT.

The genes are TRBV27 and TRBJ1-2; D might be TRBD1 (5 bases). This CDR3 spans 13 amino acids. Deletions cut 8 bases from V and 0 bases from J, with 10 bases between. From germline, CDR1 is MNHEY and CDR2 SMNVEV (reference sequence). This CDR3 reads CASRQSANYGYTF. CDR3 nucleotides: TGTGCCAGCCGACAGTCCGCTAACTATGGCTACACCTTC.

J is TRBJ1-3 and V is TRBV7-9, with 11 bases aligning to TRBD1. In germline, CDR1 is SEHNR, CDR2 FQNEAQ (reference sequence). V lost 5 bases, J lost 8 bases, and 5 bases stayed unmatched. The CDR3 runs 14 residues. Here the CDR3 DNA reads TGTGCCAGCAGCCGGGACAGGGGGAGGGACACCATATATTTT. Translating gives CASSRDRGRDTIYF.

This rearrangement joins TRBV28 to TRBJ1-4; tentative D call: TRBD1 (5 bases). The CDR3 is 15 residues long. V was clipped by 6 bases and J by 4 bases, with 15 bases between them. The V gene's germline CDR1 is MDHEN and CDR2 SYDVKM. CDR3 DNA: TGTGCCAGCAGCTATGGGACGCAATTTAATGAAAAACTGTTTTTT. It codes for CASSYGTQFNEKLFF.

The V and J genes are TRBV4-2 and TRBJ2-7; 10 positions match TRBD2. The CDR3 totals 16 residues. The ends lost 1 base at V and 2 bases at J; junction bases unmatched: 5. Germline V gene lookup returns CDR1 LGHNA and CDR2 YNFKEQ. CDR3 in DNA: TGTGCCAGCAGCCAAGGAACTAGCGGGATACCCTACGAGCAGTACTTC. Amino acid sequence: CASSQGTSGIPYEQYF.

The chain uses TRBV5-1 and TRBJ1-4; 7 nucleotides align to TRBD1. Germline V CDR1 and CDR2: SGHRS, YFSETQ. V lost 2 bases, J lost 7 bases, and 5 bases stayed unmatched. The CDR3 contains 14 residues. The CDR3 DNA follows: TGCGCCAGCAGCTTAGACAGGGCTGGTGAAAAACTGTTTTTT. Protein sequence: CASSLDRAGEKLFF.

The chain couples TRBV27 to TRBJ1-3; D not certain. This CDR3 is 15 amino acids long. Per germline, CDR1 MNHEY and CDR2 SMNVEV (reference sequence). V was cut by 4 bases and J by 0 bases, with 10 bases left in between. CDR3 sequence reads: CASSSGRHSGNTIYF. CDR3 in DNA: TGTGCCAGCAGTTCCGGACGGCACTCTGGAAACACCATATATTTT.

As regards this clone: Within the sample, other DNA sequences also encode this same CDR3. The rearrangement links TRBV28 to TRBJ2-7; unclear D gene. V was pared by 5 bases and J by 2 bases, with 7 bases between. In germline, CDR1 is MDHEN, CDR2 SYDVKM. The CDR3 covers 12 residues. The CDR3, as DNA: TGTGCCAGCAGTCCAAGAACCTACGAGCAGTACTTC. Its translation is CASSPRTYEQYF.

The rearrangement uses TRBV5-1 and TRBJ2-1; 10 bases line up with TRBD2. The V gene end was trimmed by 4 bases and the J gene end by 4 bases; junction bases not matched to a gene: 5. CDR1 SGHRS and CDR2 YFSETQ come from the germline V gene. CDR3 size: 15 residues. The CDR3 is CASSQGLAWYNEQFF. The CDR3 DNA sequence: TGCGCCAGCAGCCAGGGACTAGCGTGGTACAATGAGCAGTTCTTC.

This clone is a singleton in its sample. The rearrangement links TRBV6-5 to TRBJ2-7; TRBD2 aligns across 9 bases. The CDR3 spans 15 residues. Looked up from germline, CDR1 is MNHEY and CDR2 is SVGAGI. Losses at the gene ends were 4 bases for V and 2 bases for J; bases not matched to a gene: 6. CDR3 bases: TGTGCCAGCAGTTGGCGGGAGGGCCCTCCCTACGAGCAGTACTTC. Its protein is CASSWREGPPYEQYF.

Only one count was recorded for this clone. The rearrangement joins TRBV5-1 to TRBJ2-1; D not certain. Trimming pared 0 bases from V and 0 bases from J, leaving 13 bases between. The CDR3 runs 17 residues. Germline CDR1 is SGHRS and CDR2 is YFSETQ. The CDR3 nucleotides are TGCGCCAGCAGCTTGGCTGGTATGGGAAGCTCCTACAATGAGCAGTTCTTC. Protein product: CASSLAGMGSSYNEQFF.

The rearrangement links TRBV15 to TRBJ2-7; the D gene is possibly TRBD1 (6 bases). Between the trimmed V and J ends, which lost 1 base and 0 bases, there was a span of 10 bases. CDR1 and CDR2 (germline): LNHNV, YYDKDF (reference sequence). This CDR3 has 15 residues. This chain's CDR3 is CATSRGGQSSYEQYF. CDR3 sequence (DNA): TGTGCCACCAGCAGAGGTGGACAGAGCTCCTACGAGCAGTACTTC.

On this clone itself: Different DNA sequences within this sample yield the same CDR3. The genes are TRBV30 and TRBJ1-2; no definite D call. Germline assignment: CDR1 GTSNPN and CDR2 SVGIG (reference sequence). This CDR3 comprises 13 residues. Between the trimmed V and J ends, which lost 0 bases and 3 bases, there was a span of 8 bases. CDR3 residues: CAWSVRRDYGYTF. CDR3 in DNA: TGTGCCTGGAGTGTTAGGCGGGACTATGGCTACACCTTC.

The table lists this clone with a count of one. The rearrangement uses TRBV7-8 and TRBJ2-3; 11 bases align to TRBD2. V gave up 6 bases and J gave up 0 bases; unmatched junction bases: 17. Germline CDR1 SGHVS, CDR2 FQNEAQ. This CDR3 is built from 20 residues. The CDR3 nucleotides are TGTGCCAGCAGTCCCTACCTCGGGACTAGCGGAGGTTATAGCACAGATACGCAGTATTTT. It encodes CASSPYLGTSGGYSTDTQYF.

In this sample, this clone turned up once. The gene calls are TRBV6-1 and TRBJ1-5; D is undetermined. The V gene lost 3 bases and the J gene lost 4 bases, with 13 bases spanning the gap. This CDR3 has 15 amino acids. Germline values: CDR1 MNHNS, CDR2 SASEGT. The CDR3 region is CASSDPWANNQPQHF. As DNA, the CDR3 is TGTGCCAGCAGTGATCCTTGGGCGAATAATCAGCCCCAGCATTTT.

The V call is TRBV7-2, the J call TRBJ2-1, with D unclear. Germline V CDR1 and CDR2: SGHTA, FQGNSA. V was trimmed by 3 bases and J by 6 bases, leaving 12 bases between them. The CDR3 is made up of 14 amino acids. In DNA form, the CDR3 reads TGTGCCAGCAGCTTCGATCCCGGTTTCAATGAGCAGTTCTTC. It codes for CASSFDPGFNEQFF.

The chain recombines TRBV7-7 with TRBJ2-7, with D hard to call. The CDR3 is 11 residues long. Germline V gives CDR1 SSHAT, CDR2 FNYEAQ (reference sequence). Trimming took off 4 bases at V and 5 bases at J, with 6 bases between the two ends. The chain's CDR3 is CASSSADEQYF. Here the CDR3 DNA reads TGTGCCAGCAGCTCCGCAGACGAGCAGTACTTC.

V usage is TRBV27 and J usage is TRBJ1-2; TRBD1 matches 7 bases. The CDR3 has 12 residues. Germline V gene sequence: CDR1 MNHEY, CDR2 SMNVEV (reference sequence). V lost 5 bases to trimming and J lost 8 bases; unmatched junction nucleotides: 5. CDR3 in DNA: TGTGCCAGCAGTCCGAACAGGGGCGGCTACACCTTC. This gives the protein CASSPNRGGYTF.

This clone was found a few times. The chain has TRBV19 and TRBJ1-3, with a tentative D call TRBD1 (5 bases). Trimming cost V 10 bases and J 4 bases, with 23 bases left between them. The CDR3 has 16 residues. Germline CDR1 and CDR2: LNHDA and SQIVND (reference sequence). This CDR3 is CATSRRDGGLGNTIYF. The CDR3 DNA sequence: TGTGCCACCAGTCGTCGGGACGGAGGCCTCGGAAACACCATATATTTT.

The chain links TRBV20-1 to TRBJ2-5, with D hard to call. V lost 6 bases and J lost 5, with 10 bases in between. Germline CDR1 is DFQATT and CDR2 is SNEGSKA (reference sequence). This CDR3 has 11 amino acids. As DNA, the CDR3 is TGCAGTGCCCCCCTGATCGAGACCCAGTACTTC. Translating gives CSAPLIETQYF.